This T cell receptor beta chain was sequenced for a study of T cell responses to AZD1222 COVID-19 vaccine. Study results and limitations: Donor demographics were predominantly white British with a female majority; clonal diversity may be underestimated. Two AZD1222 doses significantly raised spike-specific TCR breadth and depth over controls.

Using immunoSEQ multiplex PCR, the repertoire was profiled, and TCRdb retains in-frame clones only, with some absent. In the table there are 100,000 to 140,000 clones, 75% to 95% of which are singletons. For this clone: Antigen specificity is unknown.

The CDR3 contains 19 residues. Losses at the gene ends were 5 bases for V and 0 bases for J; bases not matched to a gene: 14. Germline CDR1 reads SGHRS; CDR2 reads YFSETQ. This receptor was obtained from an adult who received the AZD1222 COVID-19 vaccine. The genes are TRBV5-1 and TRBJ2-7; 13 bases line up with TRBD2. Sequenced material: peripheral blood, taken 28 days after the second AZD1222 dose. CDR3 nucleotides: TGCGCCAGCAGACGCACTGCTATTGGGACTAGCGGGGCCTCCTACGAGCAGTACTTC. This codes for CASRRTAIGTSGASYEQYF.